Listed here is a single TCR beta chain. As yet, its antigen is unknown. This entry comes from a study of T cell responses to AZD1222 COVID-19 vaccine. Study-level results: Reportedly, nearly half the spike-specific TCRs target unmutated variant regions. Just six or seven AZD1222 recipients tested seropositive at baseline. Spike-specific TCR breadth and depth both grew after two AZD1222 doses.

CDR1 and CDR2 from the germline V gene are SGHAT and FQNNGV. V dropped 0 bases and J dropped 6 bases, with 15 bases sitting between them. The CDR3 extends over 16 amino acids. Clones were read by immunoSEQ multiplex PCR, and TCRdb kept only the in-frame ones, dropping some. The sample records 150,000 to 200,000 clones, around nine tenths being singletons. This sequence was found in an adult in good health. The chain is built from TRBV11-2 and TRBJ2-1; D is unclear. The material was peripheral blood, obtained on day 0 of AZD1222 vaccination. The CDR3 DNA reads TGTGCCAGCAGCTTAGATCCCTACCCTATCGTCAATGAGCAGTTCTTC. Translating gives CASSLDPYPIVNEQFF.